This T cell receptor beta chain was obtained from a study of shared clonotypes between healthy human individuals. Naive-designated CD8 cells lacked CD45RO, were positively enriched for CCR7, and omitted terminally differentiated effector memory CD45RA+ cells. All participating donors were Caucasian adults from Nashville, Tennessee. General study findings and limits: How much donors shared clonotypes was expected to be affected by sequencing depth. Researchers found naive subsets generally carried larger estimated richness than memory subsets. A small donor pool kept down the genetic and exposure-history diversity that was represented.

The table lists this clone with a count of one. The target antigen is unknown. Germline V lookup: CDR1 ENHRY, CDR2 SYGVKD. The CDR3 sequence is 15 residues long. V dropped 2 bases and J dropped 5 bases, with 16 bases sitting between them. Only in-frame clones appear in the TCRdb table, and some are missing; sequencing was by immunoSEQ multiplex PCR. The sample holds around 2.1 million clones, roughly 91% seen once. The rearrangement uses TRBV10-3 and TRBJ2-7, with a possible D match to TRBD2 (6 bases). Sequencing was performed on naive CD8+ T cells from PBMCs. This clonotype was obtained from a man in his late teens or twenties in good health. Some clones in this sample may be carry-over from other donors' samples. CDR3 DNA sequence: TGTGCCATCAGTGAGGACCAGACTAGTCTCAACGAGCAGTACTTC. Translated, it gives CAISEDQTSLNEQYF.